Reported below is one T cell receptor (beta chain). Its cognate antigen is unknown. Trimming at V came to 1 base and at J to 4 bases, leaving 9 bases not matched to a gene. Germline V lookup: CDR1 MGHRA, CDR2 YSYEKL. CDR3 length equals 17 residues. Study results and limitations: Whole repertoires were not studied in the larger cohort, only one V-J beta rearrangement. Tumor-infiltrating Treg TCR alpha and beta sequences overlapped most with tumor naive CD4+ T cells, then blood naive. In terms of TCR gene usage, tumor memory CD4+ T cells clustered together with blood and lymph node memory CD4+ cells, as well as with lymph node naive CD4+ cells.

After constant-region reverse-primer amplification, full-length variable regions underwent semi-nested PCR with Nested Universal Primer A. TCRdb independently ran MiXCR on the 5' RACE reads; one entry per CDR3 protein. The sample holds 25,000 to 40,000 distinct CDR3 sequences, 26% seen once. The specimen was naive CD4+ T cells sorted from a lymph node. Sample subset: naive CD4+ T cells, CD4+CD45RA+CD25-. The chain recombines TRBV4-1 with TRBJ2-1; 8 bases are a match to TRBD2. The TCR sequence derives from a female donor with breast cancer. The CDR3 loop reads CASSQGWTGGPYNEQFF. The CDR3 region has the DNA TGCGCCAGCAGCCAAGGGTGGACGGGAGGGCCGTACAATGAGCAGTTCTTC.